The next 24 T cell receptor beta chains were all read from a single sample in a study of blood T cell repertoires in COVID-19. Sequencing was performed with immunoSEQ multiplex PCR; in TCRdb, only in-frame clones are kept and a portion is missing. The repertoire holds approximately 170,000 clones, with around 82% as singletons. The sample consisted of PBMCs or T cells enriched from blood (not recorded which). The receptor source for this set is a middle-aged man who had recovered from COVID-19.

The chain couples TRBV19 to TRBJ2-5, with TRBD2 identical over 7 bases. V lost 3 bases, J lost 1 base, and 5 bases stayed unmatched. This CDR3 has 15 residues. The germline V gene encodes CDR1 LNHDA and CDR2 SQIVND (reference sequence). The CDR3 loop reads CASSIGGVSQETQYF. CDR3 DNA: TGTGCCAGTAGTATTGGGGGGGTTAGCCAAGAGACCCAGTACTTC.

The chain employs TRBV19 and TRBJ1-5; D is ambiguous. Trimming left V 1 base short and J 0 bases short, with 10 bases between. Germline CDR1 reads LNHDA; CDR2 reads SQIVND (reference sequence). CDR3 length equals 16 residues. The CDR3 is CASSIGSHDSNQPQHF. The DNA of the CDR3 is TGTGCCAGTAGTATAGGGAGCCATGATAGCAATCAGCCCCAGCATTTT.

The genes are TRBV5-1 and TRBJ2-2; tentatively, D is TRBD2 (5 bases). Germline CDR1 is SGHRS and CDR2 is YFSETQ. The CDR3 is made up of 15 amino acids. The V gene lost 2 bases and the J gene lost 7 bases, with 15 bases spanning the gap. The CDR3 reads CASSLLGATSGELFF. CDR3 coding DNA: TGCGCCAGCAGCTTACTAGGAGCAACCAGCGGGGAGCTGTTTTTT.

The V gene is TRBV9, the J gene TRBJ1-4; D uncertain. V dropped 3 bases and J dropped 0 bases, with 9 bases sitting between them. CDR3 length: 15 residues. The germline CDR1 and CDR2 sequences are SGDLS and YYNGEE. The CDR3 spells CASSASQSTNEKLFF. In DNA form, the CDR3 reads TGTGCCAGCAGCGCCTCACAATCAACTAATGAAAAACTGTTTTTT. Complete variable domain (other parts from reference TRBV9 and TRBJ1-4): DSGVTQTPKHLITATGQRVTLRCSPRSGDLSVYWYQQSLDQGLQFLIQYYNGEERAKGNILERFSAQQFPDLHSELNLSSLELGDSALYFCASSASQSTNEKLFFGSGTQLSVL.

This clone was picked up one time. The chain recombines TRBV15 with TRBJ2-1; tentative D call: TRBD1 (5 bases). Germline V gene lookup returns CDR1 LNHNV and CDR2 YYDKDF (reference sequence). Trimming cost V 5 bases and J 6 bases, with 20 bases left between them. The CDR3 runs 16 residues. The CDR3 spells CATSPGDKGLGNEQFF. The CDR3 DNA follows: TGTGCCACCAGCCCCGGCGACAAGGGGCTAGGCAATGAGCAGTTCTTC.

A single count supports this clone. The chain is built from TRBV6-5 and TRBJ2-7, with D tentatively TRBD2 (6 bases). The CDR3 sequence is 12 residues long. V was pared by 2 bases and J by 5 bases, with 7 bases between. Looked up from germline, CDR1 is MNHEY and CDR2 is SVGAGI. The CDR3 region has the DNA TGTGCCAGCAGTTACCGGGGGAACGAGCAGTACTTC. It translates to CASSYRGNEQYF.

The rearrangement links TRBV6-4 to TRBJ2-3; 7 bases are a match to TRBD1. Looked up from germline, CDR1 is MRHNA and CDR2 is SNTAGT. Trimming at V came to 0 bases and at J to 9 bases, leaving 6 bases not matched to a gene. The CDR3 is 14 amino acids. CDR3 protein: CASSDSEGGLTQYF. The CDR3 region has the DNA TGTGCCAGCAGTGACTCGGAAGGGGGCCTAACGCAGTATTTT.

This clone was seen a handful of times. The chain joins TRBV7-6 to TRBJ2-5, with TRBD2 identical over 8 bases. With V trimmed by 5 bases and J by 3 bases, 11 bases remained unmatched. Looked up from germline, CDR1 is SGHVS and CDR2 is FNYEAQ. The CDR3 spans 16 residues. The CDR3 is CASSPRGGWEEETQYF. The CDR3 DNA reads as TGTGCCAGCAGCCCTCGGGGGGGCTGGGAGGAAGAGACCCAGTACTTC.

The gene calls are TRBV13 and TRBJ2-4, with TRBD1 as a possible D gene (5 bases). Germline V gene sequence: CDR1 PRHDT, CDR2 FYEKMQ (reference sequence). The V end lost 1 base, the J end lost 0 bases, and 22 bases lay between the germline ends. The CDR3 runs 20 residues. CDR3 sequence reads: CASSLVGANGQEKAKNIQYF. The CDR3 DNA is TGTGCCAGCAGCTTAGTTGGGGCCAACGGGCAGGAGAAAGCCAAAAACATTCAGTACTTC.

The sample holds many counts of this clone. The gene calls are TRBV5-4 and TRBJ2-2; 7 bases map to TRBD1. Germline trimming cut 1 base from V and 2 bases from J; bases unmatched to any gene: 8. The CDR3 consists of 17 residues. Per the germline V gene, CDR1 is SGHNT and CDR2 is YYREEE (reference sequence). This CDR3 reads CASSLLPGTVNTGELFF. CDR3 DNA sequence: TGTGCCAGCAGCTTGTTACCCGGGACAGTAAACACCGGGGAGCTGTTTTTT.

V gene TRBV7-9 combines with J gene TRBJ1-1; D ambiguous. V dropped 1 base and J dropped 11 bases, with 11 bases sitting between them. The germline V gene encodes CDR1 SEHNR and CDR2 FQNEAQ (reference sequence). This CDR3 is 12 amino acids long. The CDR3 DNA reads as TGTGCCAGCAGCTTAGGAGGGAGTTGGGCTTTCTTT. Protein sequence: CASSLGGSWAFF.

The chain uses TRBV11-3 and TRBJ2-2, with 14 bases identical to TRBD2. Germline-derived CDR1 and CDR2 are SGHNT and YENEEA. Germline trimming cut 4 bases from V and 5 bases from J; bases unmatched to any gene: 3. The CDR3 totals 16 residues. DNA for the CDR3: TGTGCCAGCAGCTCTGGGACTAGCGGGAGAACCGGGGAGCTGTTTTTT. This gives the protein CASSSGTSGRTGELFF.

The CDR3 DNA follows: TGTGCCAGTAGTATGGAAGCGGGGGGAACCCCTACCGATGAGCAGTTCTTC. It encodes CASSMEAGGTPTDEQFF. The rearrangement links TRBV19 to TRBJ2-1; 9 nucleotides line up with TRBD2. V shed 3 bases and J 8 bases; nucleotides not matched to a gene: 14. The CDR3 runs 17 residues. The germline CDR1 and CDR2 sequences are LNHDA and SQIVND (reference sequence).

The chain joins TRBV3-1 (or the pseudogene TRBV3-2) to TRBJ1-5, with TRBD1 as a possible D gene (5 bases). The CDR3 covers 17 residues. Trimming took off 4 bases at V and 2 bases at J, with 18 bases between the two ends. Germline values: CDR1 LGHDT, CDR2 YNNKEL (reference sequence). This CDR3 is CASSPTRGGDGNQPQHF. The CDR3 DNA sequence: TGTGCCAGCAGCCCAACGCGGGGAGGGGATGGCAATCAGCCCCAGCATTTT.

This clone was picked up one time. This chain connects TRBV7-8 to TRBJ1-5, with D maybe TRBD1 (5 bases). Germline V gene lookup returns CDR1 SGHVS and CDR2 FQNEAQ. Trimming took 5 bases from V and 7 from J, leaving 12 bases between them. The CDR3 is 13 amino acids. CDR3 bases: TGTGCCAGCAGCCCACAGGAGAGGCAGCCCCAGCATTTT. Amino acid sequence: CASSPQERQPQHF.

CDR3 DNA: TGTGCCAGCAGCCAGGGAGGGGGGACGTACAATGAGCAGTTCTTC. Translation gives CASSQGGGTYNEQFF. The chain is built from TRBV11-3 and TRBJ2-1, with D perhaps matching TRBD2 (7 bases). This CDR3 is built from 15 residues. Trimming removed 5 bases from V and 4 bases from J, with 15 bases in between. CDR1 and CDR2 (germline): SGHNT, YENEEA.

The chain links TRBV5-8 to TRBJ1-6, with D possibly TRBD1 on 6 matching bases. CDR3 length: 16 residues. The germline gives CDR1 SGHTS, CDR2 YDEGEE. Trimming took off 2 bases at V and 2 bases at J, with 11 bases between the two ends. The CDR3, as DNA: TGTGCCAGCAGCTTTGTCTCAGGGGCCTATAATTCACCCCTCCACTTT. Residues: CASSFVSGAYNSPLHF.

The chain couples TRBV7-3 to TRBJ2-1, with 8 bases fitting TRBD2. Germline CDR1 reads SGHTA; CDR2 reads FQGTGA. The CDR3 contains 19 residues. Trimming at V came to 1 base and at J to 3 bases, leaving 14 bases not matched to a gene. The CDR3 coding sequence is TGTGCCAGCAGCTTAAAGCCCAGGGATGCGGGGGGAAACTACAATGAGCAGTTCTTC. Translated: CASSLKPRDAGGNYNEQFF.

The chain joins TRBV7-6 to TRBJ2-2; maybe TRBD1 (5 bases). Trimming took off 5 bases at V and 6 bases at J, with 13 bases between the two ends. The CDR3 totals 14 residues. Germline-derived CDR1 and CDR2 are SGHVS and FNYEAQ. The CDR3 sequence is CASSPMQGAGELFF. CDR3 coding DNA: TGTGCCAGCAGCCCCATGCAGGGCGCCGGGGAGCTGTTTTTT.

The V gene is TRBV11-2, the J gene TRBJ1-1; D is unclear. V was cut by 2 bases and J by 7 bases, with 5 bases left in between. Per germline, CDR1 SGHAT and CDR2 FQNNGV. This CDR3 is 11 amino acids long. The chain's CDR3 is CASSLINEAFF. The CDR3 DNA reads TGTGCCAGCAGCTTAATTAATGAAGCTTTCTTT.

This clone was seen a few times. The rearrangement links TRBV5-1 to TRBJ1-2; 7 bases align to TRBD1. Trimming removed 4 bases from V and 7 bases from J; junction bases left unmatched: 22. Germline values: CDR1 SGHRS, CDR2 YFSETQ. The CDR3 is 18 residues long. CDR3 sequence reads: CASSPGLVRVTGKGGYTF. The CDR3 DNA reads TGCGCCAGCAGCCCGGGGTTGGTTCGAGTGACAGGGAAAGGTGGCTACACCTTC.

The rearrangement uses TRBV3-1 (or the pseudogene TRBV3-2) and TRBJ2-1; D possibly corresponds to TRBD2 (6 bases). Germline values: CDR1 LGHDT, CDR2 YNNKEL (reference sequence). Trimming took off 0 bases at V and 5 bases at J, with 17 bases between the two ends. The CDR3 has 17 amino acids. The CDR3 coding sequence is TGTGCCAGCAGCCAAGATATCGACGCGGGAAGGCACAATGAGCAGTTCTTC. This translates into CASSQDIDAGRHNEQFF.

The gene calls are TRBV23-1 and TRBJ2-3; D might be TRBD1 (6 bases). TRBV23-1 is noted as an ORF with a role that remains uncertain. The CDR3 is 18 residues long. Trimming cost V 7 bases and J 0 bases, with 23 bases left between them. This chain's CDR3 is CASKFGVGQGNSTDTQYF. CDR3 coding DNA: TGCGCCAGCAAGTTCGGGGTGGGGCAGGGGAATAGCACAGATACGCAGTATTTT.

The count of this clone is one. The chain uses TRBV19 and TRBJ1-5, with 9 bases aligning to TRBD1. J was trimmed by 7 bases and V by 6 bases; bases with no gene match: 10. The germline V gene encodes CDR1 LNHDA and CDR2 SQIVND (reference sequence). The CDR3 runs 15 residues. CDR3 DNA sequence: TGTGCCAGTAGGGACACGGGACAGGGAAAACAGCCCCAGCATTTT. Translating gives CASRDTGQGKQPQHF. The full variable domain, completed using reference TRBV19 and TRBJ1-5, is DGGITQSPKYLFRKEGQNVTLSCEQNLNHDAMYWYRQDPGQGLRLIYYSQIVNDFQKGDIAEGYSVSREKKESFPLTVTSAQKNPTAFYLCASRDTGQGKQPQHFGDGTRLSIL.